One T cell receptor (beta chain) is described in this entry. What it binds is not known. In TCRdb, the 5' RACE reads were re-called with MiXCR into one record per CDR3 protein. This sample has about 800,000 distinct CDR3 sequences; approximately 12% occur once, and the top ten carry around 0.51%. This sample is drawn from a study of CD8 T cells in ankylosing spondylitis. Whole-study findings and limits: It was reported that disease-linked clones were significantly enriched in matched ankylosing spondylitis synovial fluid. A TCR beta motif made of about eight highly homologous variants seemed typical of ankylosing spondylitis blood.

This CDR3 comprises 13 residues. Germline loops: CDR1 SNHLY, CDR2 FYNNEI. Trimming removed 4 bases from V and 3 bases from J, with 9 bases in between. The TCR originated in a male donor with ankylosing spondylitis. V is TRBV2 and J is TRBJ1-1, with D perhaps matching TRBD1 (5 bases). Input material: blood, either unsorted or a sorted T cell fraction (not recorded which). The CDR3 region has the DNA TGTGCCAGCAGTGGACAGAGGTACACTGAAGCTTTCTTT. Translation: CASSGQRYTEAFF.